These 24 T cell receptor beta chains were all obtained from the same sample, sequenced in a study of T cells in Graves' hyperthyroidism and ophthalmopathy. Using RNA transcripts as the source, TCR beta CDR3 regions were amplified. Researchers ran a first-round RT-PCR on the TCR CDR3 using the HTBI primer set. One entry per CDR3 protein, called by TCRdb with MiXCR from the multiplex PCR reads. There are 370,000 or so distinct CDR3 sequences in the sample; roughly 12% occur only once, and 20% lies in the top ten. Input material: blood. The source of these receptors is a man aged 30-40 years with Graves' hyperthyroidism that later progressed to Graves' ophthalmopathy.

This clonotype has a count of ten or more. The CDR3 coding sequence is TGCAGTGCTAGACCCCTTGCGACAGGGACAGAGACCCAGTACTTC. Translated, it gives CSARPLATGTETQYF. V is TRBV20-1 and J is TRBJ2-5, with 7 bases lining up with TRBD1. Trimming at V came to 2 bases and at J to 4 bases, leaving 10 bases not matched to a gene. CDR3 length: 15 amino acids. Germline values: CDR1 DFQATT, CDR2 SNEGSKA (reference sequence).

This clonotype occurred many times. The genes are TRBV12-3 or TRBV12-4 and TRBJ1-1, with D tentatively TRBD1 (6 bases). CDR3 length: 14 residues. Trimming stripped 7 bases from V and 1 base from J, with 13 bases between. The CDR3 reads CASTLGGPNTEAFF. CDR3 nucleotide sequence: TGTGCCAGCACCCTAGGGGGACCGAACACTGAAGCTTTCTTT.

Notes on this clonotype: A much larger clone lies one base from this, so it may be a read error. CDR3 sequence (DNA): TGCGCCAGCAGCATCGCCCTGGTGGGACGGGCCTCCTACAATGAGCAGTTCTTC. It codes for CASSIALVGRASYNEQFF. This chain joins TRBV5-1 and TRBJ2-1, with D possibly being TRBD1 or TRBD2 (5 bases each). The V end lost 4 bases, the J end lost 0 bases, and 20 bases lay between the germline ends. The CDR3 has 18 amino acids. Germline CDR1 SGHRS, CDR2 YFSETQ.

This clonotype came up a few times. CDR3 loop: CASSLSRQGGHEEKLFF. CDR3 DNA: TGTGCCAGCAGCTTATCCCGACAGGGGGGCCACGAGGAAAAACTGTTTTTT. The chain is built from TRBV7-9 and TRBJ1-4; 9 bases align to TRBD1. Germline V gene sequence: CDR1 SEHNR, CDR2 FQNEAQ (reference sequence). The ends lost 2 bases at V and 8 bases at J; junction bases unmatched: 12. The CDR3 totals 17 residues. The variable domain in full, completed from reference TRBV7-9 and TRBJ1-4, reads DTGVSQNPRHKITKRGQNVTFRCDPISEHNRLYWYRQTLGQGPEFLTYFQNEAQLEKSRLLSDRFSAERPKGSFSTLEIQRTEQGDSAMYLCASSLSRQGGHEEKLFFGSGTQLSVL.

This clonotype was counted ten times or more. The V call is TRBV28, the J call TRBJ2-5; TRBD2 agrees at 9 bases. The CDR3 totals 15 residues. V was clipped by 2 bases and J by 3 bases; unmatched bases: 4. Germline-derived CDR1 and CDR2 are MDHEN and SYDVKM. The CDR3 DNA follows: TGTGCCAGCAGTTTAATAGTAGCGGGGGAAGAGACCCAGTACTTC. This translates into CASSLIVAGEETQYF.

This sequence joins TRBV7-9 and TRBJ2-5; tentative D call: TRBD2 (5 bases). V lost 2 bases to trimming and J lost 1 base, with 5 bases between them. This CDR3 has 13 amino acids. Germline V CDR1 and CDR2: SEHNR, FQNEAQ (reference sequence). CDR3 nucleotides: TGTGCCAGCAGCTTACTAGCCCAAGAGACCCAGTACTTC. Amino acids: CASSLLAQETQYF.

This clonotype was observed many times. The chain couples TRBV12-3 or TRBV12-4 to TRBJ2-5; D unclear. The CDR3 loop spans 12 amino acids. Deletions cut 5 bases from V and 0 bases from J, with 4 bases between. The DNA of the CDR3 is TGTGCCAGCAGTGACCACCAAGAGACCCAGTACTTC. Encoded protein: CASSDHQETQYF.

The chain recombines TRBV14 with TRBJ2-1; no clear D. The length of the CDR3 is 12 residues. The germline CDR1 and CDR2 sequences are SGHDN and FVKESK. V lost 1 base to trimming and J lost 9 bases, with 7 bases between them. CDR3: CASSQGPLEQFF. CDR3 DNA sequence: TGTGCCAGCAGCCAAGGGCCCCTTGAGCAGTTCTTC.

This clonotype occurred many times. This chain uses TRBV18 with TRBJ1-2; 8 nucleotides agree with TRBD1. Trimming removed 1 base from V and 6 bases from J; junction bases left unmatched: 1. Per germline, CDR1 KGHSH and CDR2 LQKENI. This CDR3 has 13 residues. CDR3 in DNA: TGTGCCAGCTCACCACTGACAGGGGATGGCTACACCTTC. Translating gives CASSPLTGDGYTF. The whole variable domain, remainder taken from reference TRBV18 and TRBJ1-2, is NAGVMQNPRHLVRRRGQEARLRCSPMKGHSHVYWYRQLPEEGLKFMVYLQKENIIDESGMPKERFSAEFPKEGPSILRIQQVVRGDSAAYFCASSPLTGDGYTFGSGTRLTVV.

This clonotype was picked up many times. The rearrangement uses TRBV2 and TRBJ2-3; D is unclear. The germline V and J ends were trimmed by 4 bases and 0 bases, with 11 bases remaining between them. Germline CDR1 and CDR2: SNHLY and FYNNEI. CDR3 length: 15 residues. The CDR3 sequence is CASSGVIYSTDTQYF. The DNA of the CDR3 is TGTGCCAGCAGTGGTGTCATATACAGCACAGATACGCAGTATTTT.

The chain combines TRBV5-6 with TRBJ2-7; no clear D gene. Trimming took 1 base from V and 6 from J, leaving 14 bases between them. The CDR3 is 14 residues long. Germline CDR1 SGHDT, CDR2 YYEEEE. CDR3 sequence reads: CASSLRASWSEQYF. DNA for the CDR3: TGTGCCAGCAGCTTGAGGGCTAGTTGGTCCGAGCAGTACTTC. The full variable domain, its missing parts supplied by reference TRBV5-6 and TRBJ2-7, is DAGVTQSPTHLIKTRGQQVTLRCSPKSGHDTVSWYQQALGQGPQFIFQYYEEEERQRGNFPDRFSGHQFPNYSSELNVNALLLGDSALYLCASSLRASWSEQYFGPGTRLTVT.

This chain joins TRBV13 and TRBJ2-2; D may be TRBD1 (6 bases). The CDR3 has 15 amino acids. The germline gives CDR1 PRHDT, CDR2 FYEKMQ (reference sequence). V was trimmed by 5 bases and J by 4 bases, leaving 14 bases between them. The CDR3 DNA sequence: TGTGCCAGCAGCCAAGCCGGACAGCTCACCGGGGAGCTGTTTTTT. Amino acids: CASSQAGQLTGELFF.

This clonotype has only a few counts. The chain couples TRBV5-5 to TRBJ1-2; 10 bases line up with TRBD1. The germline gives CDR1 SGHKS, CDR2 YYEKEE (reference sequence). Trimming cost V 4 bases and J 7 bases; bases outside gene matches: 7. This CDR3 spans 14 amino acids. The CDR3 bases are TGTGCCAGCAGCCCCGGGACAGGGGTGACTGGCTACACCTTC. Residues: CASSPGTGVTGYTF.

CDR3 protein: CASSIIGGTEGYTF. The CDR3, as DNA: TGTGCCAGCAGTATAATAGGAGGCACGGAAGGCTACACCTTC. The chain is built from TRBV7-9 and TRBJ1-2, with D unresolved. V was shortened by 6 bases and J by 8 bases, with 19 bases between the two germline ends. This CDR3 is built from 14 residues. CDR1 is SEHNR, CDR2 FQNEAQ, per germline (reference sequence).

This clonotype was counted ten times or more. The genes are TRBV6-5 and TRBJ1-5; D is perhaps TRBD1 (6 bases). Trimming removed 2 bases at V and 7 bases at J, with 15 bases between. The CDR3 consists of 15 residues. Germline loops: CDR1 MNHEY, CDR2 SVGAGI. CDR3 sequence: CASSYGGGASQPQHF. The CDR3 DNA is TGTGCCAGCAGTTACGGGGGGGGCGCATCACAGCCCCAGCATTTT.

This clonotype was observed many times. The chain uses TRBV7-9 and TRBJ2-7; TRBD2 aligns across 7 bases. J lost 7 bases, V lost 1 base, and 10 bases had no gene match. CDR1 is SEHNR and CDR2 is FQNEAQ in the germline V gene (reference sequence). This CDR3 has 15 amino acids. The DNA for the CDR3 is TGTGCCAGCAGCTTAGGGGGGGGACCCCTGGGGGAGCAGTACTTC. Amino acids: CASSLGGGPLGEQYF.

V and J are TRBV4-1 and TRBJ2-3; 9 nucleotides line up with TRBD1. There are 17 residues in the CDR3. Germline values: CDR1 MGHRA, CDR2 YSYEKL. With 0 bases clipped from V and 4 bases from J, the junction kept 8 bases outside the gene matches. CDR3 sequence (DNA): TGCGCCAGCAGCCAAGACTTTGGGACAGGGTTGCCAGATACGCAGTATTTT. Translated, it gives CASSQDFGTGLPDTQYF.

This clonotype showed up many times. The chain combines TRBV7-9 with TRBJ2-1; no clear D gene. Trimming took off 4 bases at V and 5 bases at J, with 9 bases between the two ends. CDR1 is SEHNR, CDR2 FQNEAQ, per germline (reference sequence). The CDR3 loop spans 13 amino acids. The CDR3 nucleotides are TGTGCCAGCAGCTCCAAGAGCCACAATGAGCAGTTCTTC. Protein product: CASSSKSHNEQFF.

This clonotype was observed at least ten times. This rearrangement joins TRBV29-1 to TRBJ1-1; 8 positions agree with TRBD1. This CDR3 has 14 amino acids. Trimming cost V 0 bases and J 7 bases; bases outside gene matches: 7. Germline CDR1 reads SQVTM; CDR2 reads ANQGSEA. CDR3 loop: CSVEDLGQGDEAFF. The CDR3 DNA follows: TGCAGCGTTGAAGACCTTGGACAGGGAGATGAAGCTTTCTTT.

This clonotype showed up many times. This chain joins TRBV12-3 or TRBV12-4 and TRBJ2-7, with TRBD2 matching 10 bases. The length of the CDR3 is 15 residues. The V and J ends lost 6 bases and 3 bases, in that order; junction bases with no gene match: 8. CDR3 nucleotide sequence: TGTGCCAGCAGCTCGAGACTAGCGGGCAACTACGAGCAGTACTTC. It encodes CASSSRLAGNYEQYF.

This clonotype has at least ten counts. CDR3 sequence reads: CASSPRGGREEQFF. CDR3 sequence (DNA): TGTGCCAGCAGCCCGAGGGGGGGCCGGGAAGAGCAGTTCTTC. The chain couples TRBV12-3 or TRBV12-4 to TRBJ2-1, with D tentatively TRBD2 (7 bases). V was pared by 6 bases and J by 10 bases, with 19 bases between. CDR3 length: 14 residues.

Only a few counts were recorded for this clonotype. The rearrangement uses TRBV7-2 and TRBJ1-5; perhaps TRBD1 as D (5 bases). Germline V CDR1 and CDR2: SGHTA, FQGNSA. The CDR3 runs 14 residues. V dropped 5 bases and J dropped 3 bases, with 11 bases sitting between them. The CDR3 DNA reads as TGTGCCAGCAGCCTGGGACGATTCAATCAGCCCCAGCATTTT. This encodes CASSLGRFNQPQHF.

This rearrangement joins TRBV30 to TRBJ1-2; the D is unclear. Between the trimmed V and J ends, which lost 0 bases and 8 bases, there was a span of 13 bases. Germline CDR1 reads GTSNPN; CDR2 reads SVGIG (reference sequence). The CDR3 has 13 residues. The CDR3 loop reads CAWSVIGFGGYTF. CDR3 DNA sequence: TGTGCCTGGAGTGTTATTGGGTTCGGCGGCTACACCTTC. The variable domain in full, with the rest retrieved from reference TRBV30 and TRBJ1-2, is SQTIHQWPATLVQPVGSPLSLECTVEGTSNPNLYWYRQAAGRGLQLLFYSVGIGQISSEVPQNLSASRPQDRQFILSSKKLLLSDSGFYLCAWSVIGFGGYTFGSGTRLTVV.

This clonotype was observed many times. V is TRBV6-1 and J is TRBJ1-1, with a possible D match to TRBD1 (5 bases). V was pared by 3 bases and J by 5 bases, with 13 bases between. Germline V lookup: CDR1 MNHNS, CDR2 SASEGT. The CDR3 length is 14 residues. CDR3 protein: CASSEGQGGTEAFF. The CDR3 coding sequence is TGTGCCAGCAGTGAGGGCCAGGGAGGAACTGAAGCTTTCTTT.